This T cell receptor (beta chain) was obtained from a study of blood T cell repertoires in COVID-19. How the authors handled the data: Reference gene primer amplification gave nucleated cell count estimates. The assay was immunoSEQ multiplex PCR, and TCRdb's table has in-frame clones only and misses some. V, J and clone size were drawn from that table, and D and trimming were deduced from the DNA. The sample contains over 100,000 clones, approximately 89% of which appear only once. This CDR3 has 14 residues. Germline CDR1 and CDR2: SEHNR and FQNEAQ (reference sequence). V dropped 7 bases and J dropped 2 bases, with 14 bases sitting between them.

The sequencing input was peripheral blood. This TCR was recovered from a woman between 65 and 79 years old with COVID-19, enrolled during active disease. V usage is TRBV7-9 and J usage is TRBJ1-1; perhaps TRBD1 as D (5 bases). The CDR3, as DNA: TGTGCCAGCACTAATGTAGGGGAAAACACTGAAGCTTTCTTT. Residues: CASTNVGENTEAFF. Looking up the rest from reference TRBV7-9 and TRBJ1-1 gives the full variable domain: DTGVSQNPRHKITKRGQNVTFRCDPISEHNRLYWYRQTLGQGPEFLTYFQNEAQLEKSRLLSDRFSAERPKGSFSTLEIQRTEQGDSAMYLCASTNVGENTEAFFGQGTRLTVV.